Sequencing of this T cell receptor beta chain was carried out in a study of blood T cell repertoires in COVID-19. Looking at the study overall: Italy, Spain and the United States were the sources of the convalescent and acute COVID-19 samples.

Here immunoSEQ multiplex PCR was the method, and the copy in TCRdb shows in-frame clones only, minus some. The table has around 300,000 clones, around 87% seen once. Looked up from germline, CDR1 is MDHEN and CDR2 is SYDVKM. This CDR3 has 12 residues. V lost 9 bases and J lost 2, with 11 bases in between. This clonotype was obtained from a man between 18 and 29 years old with active or convalescent COVID-19. The sample comprised peripheral blood. The rearrangement uses TRBV28 and TRBJ2-7; possibly TRBD1 for D (5 bases). In DNA form, the CDR3 reads TGTGCCAGTCAAGGGGCCCCCTACGAGCAGTACTTC. Translation: CASQGAPYEQYF. The full variable domain, in which reference TRBV28 and TRBJ2-7 provide the parts outside the CDR3, is DVKVTQSSRYLVKRTGEKVFLECVQDMDHENMFWYRQDPGLGLRLIYFSYDVKMKEKGDIPEGYSVSREKKERFSLILESASTNQTSMYLCASQGAPYEQYFGPGTRLTVT.